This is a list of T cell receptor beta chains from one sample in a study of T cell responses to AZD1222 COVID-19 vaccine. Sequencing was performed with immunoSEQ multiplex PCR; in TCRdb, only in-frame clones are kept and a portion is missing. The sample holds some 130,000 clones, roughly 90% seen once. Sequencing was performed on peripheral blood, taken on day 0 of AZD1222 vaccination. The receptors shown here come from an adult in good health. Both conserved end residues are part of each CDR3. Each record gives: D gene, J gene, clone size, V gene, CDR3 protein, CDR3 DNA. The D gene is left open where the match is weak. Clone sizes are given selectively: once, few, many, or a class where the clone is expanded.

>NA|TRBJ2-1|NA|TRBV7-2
CASSLHRTVREQFF
TGTGCCAGCAGCTTACACCGGACAGTCAGGGAGCAGTTCTTC
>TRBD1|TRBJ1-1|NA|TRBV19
CASTPSQGGYTEAFF
TGTGCCAGTACTCCTTCGCAGGGGGGGTACACTGAAGCTTTCTTT
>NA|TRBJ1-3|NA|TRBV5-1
CASRPPGASGNTIYF
TGCGCCAGCAGGCCTCCCGGGGCCTCTGGAAACACCATATATTTT
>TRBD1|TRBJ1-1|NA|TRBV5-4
CASRTLQGADTEAFF
TGTGCCAGCAGAACCCTTCAGGGGGCTGACACTGAAGCTTTCTTT
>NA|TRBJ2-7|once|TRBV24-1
CATSDHLRVASYEQYF
TGTGCCACCAGTGACCACCTCAGGGTGGCCTCCTACGAGCAGTACTTC
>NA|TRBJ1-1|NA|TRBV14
CASSQDWQGRAFF
TGTGCCAGCAGCCAAGATTGGCAGGGAAGAGCTTTCTTT
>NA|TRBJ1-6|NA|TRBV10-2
CASSRGTEVSPLHF
TGCGCCAGCAGCCGGGGGACGGAGGTTTCACCCCTCCACTTT
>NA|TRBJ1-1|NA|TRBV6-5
CASTRLGEAEAFF
TGTGCCAGCACCCGCCTCGGGGAAGCTGAAGCTTTCTTT
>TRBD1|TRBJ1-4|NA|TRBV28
CASSPGTGNEKLFF
TGTGCCAGCAGCCCTGGGACAGGAAATGAAAAACTGTTTTTT
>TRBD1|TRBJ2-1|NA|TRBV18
CASSPTAGGYNEQFF
TGTGCCAGCTCACCAACGGCAGGGGGCTACAATGAGCAGTTCTTC
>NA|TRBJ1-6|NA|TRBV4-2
CASSQDLWVSPLHF
TGTGCCAGCAGCCAAGATTTGTGGGTCTCACCCCTCCACTTT
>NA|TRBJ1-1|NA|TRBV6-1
CASSERRLATEAFF
TGTGCCAGCAGTGAACGAAGGTTGGCCACTGAAGCTTTCTTT
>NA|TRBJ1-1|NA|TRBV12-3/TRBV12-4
CASGLVMNTEAFF
TGTGCCAGCGGATTGGTGATGAACACTGAAGCTTTCTTT
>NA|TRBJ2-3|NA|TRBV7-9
CASSLQVITDTQYF
TGTGCCAGCAGTTTACAGGTGATCACAGATACGCAGTATTTT
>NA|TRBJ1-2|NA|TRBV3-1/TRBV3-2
CASSQAAGYGYTF
TGTGCCAGCAGCCAAGCGGCTGGCTATGGCTACACCTTC
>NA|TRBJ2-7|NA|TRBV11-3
CASSLGPSYEQYF
TGTGCCAGCAGCTTAGGCCCCAGCTACGAGCAGTACTTC
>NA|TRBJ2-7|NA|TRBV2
CASSLGGIGYEQYF
TGTGCCAGCAGCCTAGGGGGTATCGGCTACGAGCAGTACTTC
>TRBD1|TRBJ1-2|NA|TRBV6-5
CASSRGPNYGYTF
TGTGCCAGCAGCAGGGGGCCTAACTATGGCTACACCTTC
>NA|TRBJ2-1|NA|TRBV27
CASSWDGYNEQFF
TGTGCCAGCAGTTGGGATGGGTACAATGAGCAGTTCTTC
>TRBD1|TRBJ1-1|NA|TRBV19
CASSISTGYYTEAFF
TGTGCCAGTAGTATCTCGACAGGGTATTACACTGAAGCTTTCTTT
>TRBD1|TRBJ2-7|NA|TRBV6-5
CASRTGQGYEQYF
TGTGCCAGCAGAACGGGACAGGGGTACGAGCAGTACTTC
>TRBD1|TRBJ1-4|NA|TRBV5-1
CASSADRGSEKLFF
TGCGCCAGCAGCGCGGACAGGGGGAGTGAAAAACTGTTTTTT
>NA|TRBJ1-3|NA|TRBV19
CASNGKHRRGNTIYF
TGTGCCAGTAATGGCAAACACCGAAGGGGAAACACCATATATTTT
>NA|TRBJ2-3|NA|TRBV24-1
CATKKGGTGTDTQYF
TGTGCCACCAAAAAAGGCGGGACGGGCACAGATACGCAGTATTTT
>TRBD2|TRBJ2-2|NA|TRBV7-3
CASSLRVDGTTSGRRTGELFF
TGTGCCAGCAGCTTACGGGTGGACGGGACCACTAGCGGGAGGAGAACCGGGGAGCTGTTTTTT
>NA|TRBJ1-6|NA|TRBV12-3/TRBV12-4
CASSPGPLSLHF
TGTGCCAGCAGTCCTGGGCCTTTATCCCTCCACTTT
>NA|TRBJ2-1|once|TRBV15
CATSRDLRAEQFF
TGTGCCACCAGCAGAGATTTGAGGGCTGAGCAGTTCTTC
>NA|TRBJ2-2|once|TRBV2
CASSETSTGELFF
TGTGCCAGCAGTGAGACTAGTACCGGGGAGCTGTTTTTT
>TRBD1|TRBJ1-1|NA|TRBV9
CASSVRQGGTEAFF
TGTGCCAGCAGCGTCCGACAGGGAGGGACTGAAGCTTTCTTT
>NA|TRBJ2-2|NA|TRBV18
CASSPRRDSAGDTGELFF
TGTGCCAGCTCACCACGACGGGATTCGGCGGGTGACACCGGGGAGCTGTTTTTT
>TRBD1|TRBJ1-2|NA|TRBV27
CASSLTTGGFHNYGYTF
TGTGCCAGCAGTTTAACGACAGGGGGTTTTCATAACTATGGCTACACCTTC
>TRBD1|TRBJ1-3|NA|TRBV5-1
CASSLSGGFGNTIYF
TGCGCCAGCAGCTTGTCAGGGGGCTTTGGAAACACCATATATTTT
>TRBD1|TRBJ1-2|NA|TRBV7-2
CASRPQGALGYTF
TGTGCCAGCAGACCACAGGGGGCTCTTGGCTACACCTTC
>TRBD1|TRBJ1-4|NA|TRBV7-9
CASSYLDRDEKLFF
TGTGCCAGCAGCTACCTGGACAGGGACGAAAAACTGTTTTTT
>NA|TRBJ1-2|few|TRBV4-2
CASSQVFPTGNYGYTF
TGTGCCAGCAGCCAAGTGTTCCCCACAGGGAACTATGGCTACACCTTC
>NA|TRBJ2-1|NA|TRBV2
CASSVGGVNEQFF
TGTGCCAGCAGTGTAGGTGGGGTCAATGAGCAGTTCTTC
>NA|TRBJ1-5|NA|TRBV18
CASSPPAGQPQHF
TGTGCCAGCTCACCACCGGCAGGTCAGCCCCAGCATTTT
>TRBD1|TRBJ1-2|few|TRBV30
CAWSPDRGLYYGYTF
TGTGCCTGGAGTCCGGACAGGGGGCTGTACTATGGCTACACCTTC
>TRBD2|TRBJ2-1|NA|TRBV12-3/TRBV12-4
CASSWEREAVEFF
TGTGCCAGCAGTTGGGAGCGGGAGGCCGTCGAGTTCTTC
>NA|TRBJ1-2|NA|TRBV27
CASSSNSHGYTF
TGTGCCAGCAGTTCTAACAGCCATGGCTACACCTTC
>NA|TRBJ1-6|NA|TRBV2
CASSGMGNSPLHF
TGTGCCAGCAGCGGTATGGGAAATTCACCCCTCCACTTT
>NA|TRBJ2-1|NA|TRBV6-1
CASSEVWGPYNEQFF
TGTGCCAGCAGTGAAGTTTGGGGTCCGTACAATGAGCAGTTCTTC
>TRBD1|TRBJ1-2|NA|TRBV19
CASSILGQKNSNYGYTF
TGTGCCAGTAGTATTCTGGGACAGAAAAATTCTAACTATGGCTACACCTTC
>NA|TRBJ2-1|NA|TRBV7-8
CASSLSQVGKQFF
TGTGCCAGCAGCTTATCCCAAGTCGGGAAGCAGTTCTTC
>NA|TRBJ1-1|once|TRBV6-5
CASSYQGEAFF
TGTGCCAGCAGTTACCAAGGTGAAGCTTTCTTT
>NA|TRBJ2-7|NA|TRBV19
CASSIALAGSYEQYF
TGTGCCAGTAGTATAGCTCTAGCTGGGTCATACGAGCAGTACTTC
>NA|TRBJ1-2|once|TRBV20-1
CSAERGYGYTF
TGCAGTGCCGAACGGGGATATGGCTACACCTTC
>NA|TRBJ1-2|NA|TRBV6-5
CASSKRVAGYGYTF
TGTGCCAGCAGTAAACGGGTGGCAGGTTATGGCTACACCTTC
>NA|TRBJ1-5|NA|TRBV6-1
CASSARPGVGNQPQHF
TGTGCCAGCAGTGCCCGGCCAGGGGTCGGCAATCAGCCCCAGCATTTT